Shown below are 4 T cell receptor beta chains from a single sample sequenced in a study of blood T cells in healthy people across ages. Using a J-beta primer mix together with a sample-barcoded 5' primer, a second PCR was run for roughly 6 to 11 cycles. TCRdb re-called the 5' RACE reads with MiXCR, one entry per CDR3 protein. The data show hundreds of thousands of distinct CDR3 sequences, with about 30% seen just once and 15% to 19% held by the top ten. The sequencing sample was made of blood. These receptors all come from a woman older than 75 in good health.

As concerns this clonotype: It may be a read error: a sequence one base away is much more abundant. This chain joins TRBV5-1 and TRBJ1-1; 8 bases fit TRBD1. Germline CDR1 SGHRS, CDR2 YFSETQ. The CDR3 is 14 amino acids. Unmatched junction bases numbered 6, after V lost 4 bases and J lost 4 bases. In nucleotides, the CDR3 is TGCGCCAGCAGCGGGACTACAGGGGGCACTGAAGCTTTCTTT. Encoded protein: CASSGTTGGTEAFF.

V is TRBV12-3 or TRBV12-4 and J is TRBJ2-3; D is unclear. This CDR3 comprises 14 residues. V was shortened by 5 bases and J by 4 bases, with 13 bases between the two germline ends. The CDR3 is CASSDRVGADTQYF. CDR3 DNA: TGTGCCAGCAGTGACCGGGTCGGCGCAGATACGCAGTATTTT.

The CDR3 loop reads CASSQEGSSYNSPLHF. CDR3 nucleotides: TGTGCCAGCAGCCAAGAGGGGAGCTCCTATAATTCACCCCTCCACTTT. This chain connects TRBV4-2 to TRBJ1-6; no firm D call. The CDR3 has 16 amino acids. Trimming left V 0 bases short and J 0 bases short, with 6 bases between. From germline, CDR1 is LGHNA and CDR2 YNFKEQ.

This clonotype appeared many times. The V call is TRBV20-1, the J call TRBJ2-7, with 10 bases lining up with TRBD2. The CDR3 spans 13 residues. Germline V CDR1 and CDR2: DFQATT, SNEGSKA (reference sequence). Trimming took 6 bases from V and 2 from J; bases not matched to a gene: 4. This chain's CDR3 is CSAASGGTYEQYF. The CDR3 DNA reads TGCAGTGCCGCTAGCGGGGGCACCTACGAGCAGTACTTC.